Each of the 15 T cell receptor beta chains below was sequenced from the same sample in a study of Ad26.COV2.S vaccination and SARS-CoV-2 variants (dated by TCRdb to the early 2020s). Libraries were built with the immunoSEQ multiplex PCR assay. Sourced from immuneACCESS, this table was stored by TCRdb with only in-frame sequences that have V and J called. A share of the clones is absent; for the studies checked, an unresolved V gene accounts for under half, and the remainder has no known explanation. Within this sample are fewer than 400,000 clones, with around 85% of them counted one time only. About 2.1% of the sample is held by the ten biggest clonotypes. The treatment or condition label corresponds to: 15 to 20 received Ad26.COV2.S at low or high dose, single or two shots; roughly five received placebo; per-sample allocation not given. Repertoires of vaccine and placebo recipients were sequenced from samples taken on day 63 after the first injection.

The specimen comprised peripheral blood, sampled in a trial of Ad26.COV2.S vaccine versus placebo. These receptors were collected from a person aged 18-65 years who received the Ad26.COV2.S COVID-19 vaccine or a placebo.

The chain links TRBV11-3 to TRBJ1-2; D gene ambiguous. V was trimmed by 5 bases and J by 6 bases, leaving 10 bases between them. Germline-derived CDR1 and CDR2 are SGHNT and YENEEA. The CDR3 totals 12 residues. CDR3 DNA: TGTGCCAGCAGCCGGCAGTCCAATGGCTACACCTTC. As protein: CASSRQSNGYTF.

DNA for the CDR3: TGTGCCAGCAGCTTGGTCACAGGGAGAGAGACCCAGTACTTC. Its protein is CASSLVTGRETQYF. V usage is TRBV5-5 and J usage is TRBJ2-5, with a tentative D call TRBD1 (6 bases). The CDR3 sequence is 14 residues long. V was cut by 0 bases and J by 4 bases, with 10 bases left in between. The germline V gene has CDR1 SGHKS and CDR2 YYEKEE (reference sequence).

The J gene is TRBJ2-5, the V gene TRBV11-2; D is possibly TRBD1 (5 bases). The ends were cut back, 5 bases at V and 5 bases at J, with 12 bases in the middle. Germline V lookup: CDR1 SGHAT, CDR2 FQNNGV. The length of the CDR3 is 13 residues. The CDR3 protein is CASSQGFGETQYF. In nucleotides, the CDR3 is TGTGCCAGCAGCCAGGGTTTTGGGGAGACCCAGTACTTC.

The gene calls are TRBV2 and TRBJ2-7; the D gene is possibly TRBD1 (6 bases). Germline V lookup: CDR1 SNHLY, CDR2 FYNNEI. The length of the CDR3 is 15 residues. V was trimmed by 4 bases and J by 3 bases, leaving 16 bases between them. The CDR3 DNA reads as TGTGCCAGCAGTGGAATGAAGGGACACCTCTACGAGCAGTACTTC. Translated, it gives CASSGMKGHLYEQYF.

The rearrangement uses TRBV5-1 and TRBJ2-3; no definite D call. Deletions cut 4 bases from V and 2 bases from J, with 14 bases between. The CDR3 is 15 residues long. The germline gives CDR1 SGHRS, CDR2 YFSETQ. The CDR3 coding sequence is TGCGCCAGCAGCCGACGGGCCTTTACCACAGATACGCAGTATTTT. Encoded protein: CASSRRAFTTDTQYF.

The chain recombines TRBV7-2 with TRBJ1-2; a possible D gene is TRBD1 (5 bases). The germline V gene encodes CDR1 SGHTA and CDR2 FQGNSA. The CDR3 consists of 13 residues. Trimming cost V 3 bases and J 7 bases, with 12 bases left between them. CDR3 DNA sequence: TGTGCCAGCAGCTTGAAGGGGACTGGTGGCTACACCTTC. It is translated as CASSLKGTGGYTF.

The CDR3 protein is CASSLAGTGSNEKLFF. CDR3 nucleotides: TGTGCCAGCAGCCTAGCCGGGACAGGGAGTAATGAAAAACTGTTTTTT. The J gene is TRBJ1-4, the V gene TRBV5-5; 9 bases map to TRBD1. Trimming took 4 bases from V and 4 from J; bases not matched to a gene: 8. Germline lookup yields CDR1 SGHKS and CDR2 YYEKEE (reference sequence). The CDR3 contains 16 residues.

This clone was detected a few times. The chain links TRBV7-3 to TRBJ2-2, with no clear D. There are 17 residues in the CDR3. Looked up from germline, CDR1 is SGHTA and CDR2 is FQGTGA. V was shortened by 4 bases and J by 1 base, with 16 bases between the two germline ends. The CDR3 protein is CASSSLVGSGNTGELFF. CDR3 DNA: TGTGCCAGCAGCTCGTTGGTTGGGTCAGGGAACACCGGGGAGCTGTTTTTT.

The chain carries TRBV5-1 and TRBJ2-5; 7 bases map to TRBD1. V lost 5 bases to trimming and J lost 5 bases; unmatched junction nucleotides: 12. The CDR3 contains 15 residues. Germline V gene data show CDR1 as SGHRS and CDR2 as YFSETQ. The CDR3 DNA sequence: TGCGCCAGCAGTATAGGGGGCTCCGGAGCGGAGACCCAGTACTTC. It yields the protein CASSIGGSGAETQYF.

Details on this clone: A much larger clone differs from this one at a single base, so this may be a read error. The genes are TRBV5-6 and TRBJ1-3; TRBD1 is a possible D gene (6 bases). The V gene lost 2 bases and the J gene lost 4 bases, with 7 bases spanning the gap. This CDR3 spans 13 amino acids. Germline V lookup: CDR1 SGHDT, CDR2 YYEEEE. The CDR3 nucleotides read TGTGCCAGCAGCTTAGGGGGAGGAAACACCATATATTTT. This encodes CASSLGGGNTIYF. The variable domain in full, with the rest retrieved from reference TRBV5-6 and TRBJ1-3, is DAGVTQSPTHLIKTRGQQVTLRCSPKSGHDTVSWYQQALGQGPQFIFQYYEEEERQRGNFPDRFSGHQFPNYSSELNVNALLLGDSALYLCASSLGGGNTIYFGEGSWLTVV.

This chain links TRBV5-4 with TRBJ1-2; TRBD1 agrees at 8 bases. The CDR3 is 15 amino acids. The junction had 13 bases not matched to a gene; V was cut back by 4 bases and J by 8 bases. Germline CDR1 SGHNT, CDR2 YYREEE (reference sequence). CDR3 protein: CASSAAGGRARGYTF. The CDR3 nucleotides are TGTGCCAGCAGCGCAGCAGGGGGCAGGGCTCGAGGCTACACCTTC. The complete variable domain, with remaining parts taken from reference TRBV5-4 and TRBJ1-2, reads ETGVTQSPTHLIKTRGQQVTLRCSSQSGHNTVSWYQQALGQGPQFIFQYYREEENGRGNFPPRFSGLQFPNYSSELNVNALELDDSALYLCASSAAGGRARGYTFGSGTRLTVV.

V and J are TRBV27 and TRBJ1-5, with no clear D. V lost 0 bases and J 3 bases, leaving 12 bases between the germline ends. CDR3 length: 16 amino acids. Germline lookup yields CDR1 MNHEY and CDR2 SMNVEV (reference sequence). The CDR3 protein is CASSLSMSAHNQPQHF. The CDR3 nucleotides read TGTGCCAGCAGTTTATCGATGTCAGCACACAATCAGCCCCAGCATTTT.

The rearrangement links TRBV15 to TRBJ2-5, with D unresolved. The CDR3 runs to 14 residues. Trimming removed 0 bases from V and 1 base from J, with 6 bases in between. Germline CDR1 LNHNV, CDR2 YYDKDF (reference sequence). For the CDR3, the DNA is TGTGCCACCAGCAGAGATTTGACCCAAGAGACCCAGTACTTC. Translation: CATSRDLTQETQYF.

The chain has TRBV5-1 and TRBJ2-1; the match to TRBD2 covers 15 bases. V lost 4 bases to trimming and J lost 15 bases; unmatched junction nucleotides: 14. The CDR3 length is 16 residues. CDR1 SGHRS and CDR2 YFSETQ come from the germline V gene. The chain's CDR3 is CASSPGTSGGRVWWFF. The DNA of the CDR3 is TGCGCCAGCAGCCCGGGGACTAGCGGGGGGCGGGTGTGGTGGTTCTTC.

The chain links TRBV7-8 to TRBJ1-1, with D hard to call. The V gene lost 5 bases and the J gene lost 2 bases, with 6 bases spanning the gap. The germline V gene has CDR1 SGHVS and CDR2 FQNEAQ. CDR3 length: 12 residues. CDR3 sequence: CASSPHNTEAFF. The CDR3 nucleotides are TGTGCCAGCAGCCCCCATAACACTGAAGCTTTCTTT.